The 4 T cell receptor beta chains listed next were all sequenced from one sample in a study of PD-1 blockade in mismatch repair-deficient tumors. The protocol was immunoSEQ multiplex PCR, while the TCRdb copy is restricted to in-frame clones and leaves out a portion. The data hold 80,000 to 130,000 clones, with under 90% observed a single time. Sequenced material: peripheral blood, taken approximately 35 weeks after starting pembrolizumab. The receptors shown here come from an adult with mismatch repair-deficient cancer.

This clone came up a few times. The chain links TRBV7-6 to TRBJ2-3; 8 nucleotides match TRBD2. After removal of 7 bases from V and 1 base from J, the junction contained 4 bases not matched to a gene. Germline CDR1 is SGHVS and CDR2 is FNYEAQ. The CDR3 totals 14 residues. The CDR3 is CASTPGLGTDTQYF. In nucleotides, the CDR3 is TGTGCCAGCACACCGGGACTAGGCACAGATACGCAGTATTTT. The variable domain in full, with the rest retrieved from reference TRBV7-6 and TRBJ2-3, is GAGVSQSPRYKVTKRGQDVALRCDPISGHVSLYWYRQALGQGPEFLTYFNYEAQQDKSGLPNDRFSAERPEGSISTLTIQRTEQRDSAMYRCASTPGLGTDTQYFGPGTRLTVL.

The chain joins TRBV14 to TRBJ2-2; D is perhaps TRBD1 (5 bases). Germline V gene data show CDR1 as SGHDN and CDR2 as FVKESK. CDR3 length: 16 residues. Deletions cut 1 base from V and 0 bases from J, with 9 bases between. CDR3 loop: CASSQVEGANTGELFF. In DNA, the CDR3 is TGTGCCAGCAGCCAAGTCGAAGGGGCGAACACCGGGGAGCTGTTTTTT.

The rearrangement links TRBV18 to TRBJ2-5, with 7 bases aligning to TRBD1. J lost 1 base, V lost 3 bases, and 2 bases had no gene match. Germline V gives CDR1 KGHSH, CDR2 LQKENI. CDR3 length: 14 residues. This CDR3 reads CASSPGTAQETQYF. Written as DNA, the CDR3 is TGTGCCAGCTCACCGGGGACAGCCCAAGAGACCCAGTACTTC.

V usage is TRBV2 and J usage is TRBJ2-7; 10 bases line up with TRBD1. V was clipped by 3 bases and J by 3 bases; unmatched bases: 5. The CDR3 length is 15 residues. Germline CDR1 SNHLY, CDR2 FYNNEI. The CDR3 reads CASSDAGQGIYEQYF. The DNA of the CDR3 is TGTGCCAGCAGTGACGCGGGACAGGGGATCTACGAGCAGTACTTC.